This T cell receptor beta chain was sequenced for a study of T cells after posttransplantation cyclophosphamide. The V segment lost 6 bases and the J segment 2 bases; nucleotides outside the gene matches: 4. The CDR3 has 14 residues. CDR1 is MNHEY and CDR2 is SMNVEV in the germline V gene (reference sequence). Study observations and caveats: TRB overlap between skin or GI tissue T cells and blood was limited. Recipient CMV seropositivity and CMV reactivation strongly tracked TRB clonality.

Repertoires were generated with immunoSEQ multiplex PCR, while TCRdb's copy carries only in-frame clones and drops some. The top ten hold 3% to 4% of the sample, which has about 28,000 clones, 86% seen once. Notes on this clone: Its matching antigen is unknown.

The chain joins TRBV27 to TRBJ1-1, with 9 bases fitting TRBD1. The TCR was taken from a man in his forties or fifties. The sample comprised PBMCs. The DNA for the CDR3 is TGTGCCAGCAGAACAGGGGGCTATAACACTGAAGCTTTCTTT. Protein product: CASRTGGYNTEAFF.